The subject of this entry is one T cell receptor beta chain. The data are from a study of glioma-infiltrating T cells after dendritic cell vaccination. Germline CDR1 ENHRY, CDR2 SYGVKD. V shed 6 bases, J shed 1 base, and the junction held 5 bases outside the gene matches. This CDR3 spans 15 amino acids. Documented time point: after dendritic cell vaccination, including at tumor progression/relapse. Selection required adequate fresh-frozen tumor tissue plus more than two years' survival data. Up to about 2 ug genomic DNA was used for TCRB CDR3 amplification. TCRdb's copy holds only in-frame clones and misses some; the assay was immunoSEQ multiplex PCR. The sample lists about 76,000 clones; around 86% were seen once.

The receptor's source is a human donor with glioblastoma. This sequence joins TRBV10-3 and TRBJ1-3; 8 bases align to TRBD1. Sequenced material: blood, taken after dendritic cell vaccination. CDR3 bases: TGTGCCATCAGAACTGACAGGGGTTCTGGAAACACCATATATTTT. Protein: CAIRTDRGSGNTIYF.